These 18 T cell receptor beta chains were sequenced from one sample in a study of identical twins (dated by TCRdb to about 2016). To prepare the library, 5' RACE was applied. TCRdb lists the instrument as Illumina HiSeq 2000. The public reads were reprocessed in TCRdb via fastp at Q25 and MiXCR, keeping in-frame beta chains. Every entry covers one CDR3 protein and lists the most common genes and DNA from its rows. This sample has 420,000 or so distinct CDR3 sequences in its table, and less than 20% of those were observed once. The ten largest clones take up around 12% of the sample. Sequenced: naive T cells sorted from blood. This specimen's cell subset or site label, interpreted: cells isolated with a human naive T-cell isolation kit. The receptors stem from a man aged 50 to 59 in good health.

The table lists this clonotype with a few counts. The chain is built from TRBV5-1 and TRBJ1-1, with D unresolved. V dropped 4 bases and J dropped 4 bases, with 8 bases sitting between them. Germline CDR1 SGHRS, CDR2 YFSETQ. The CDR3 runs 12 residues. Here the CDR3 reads CASSRIGTEAFF. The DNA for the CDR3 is TGCGCCAGCAGCCGGATTGGCACTGAAGCTTTCTTT. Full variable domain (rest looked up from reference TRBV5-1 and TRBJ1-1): KAGVTQTPRYLIKTRGQQVTLSCSPISGHRSVSWYQQTPGQGLQFLFEYFSETQRNKGNFPGRFSGRQFSNSRSEMNVSTLELGDSALYLCASSRIGTEAFFGQGTRLTVV.

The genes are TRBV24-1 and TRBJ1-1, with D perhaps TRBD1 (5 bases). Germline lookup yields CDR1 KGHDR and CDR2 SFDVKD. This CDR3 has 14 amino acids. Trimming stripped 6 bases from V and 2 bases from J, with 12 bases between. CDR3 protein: CATSRDGTNTEAFF. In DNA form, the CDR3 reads TGTGCCACCAGTAGGGACGGAACCAACACTGAAGCTTTCTTT.

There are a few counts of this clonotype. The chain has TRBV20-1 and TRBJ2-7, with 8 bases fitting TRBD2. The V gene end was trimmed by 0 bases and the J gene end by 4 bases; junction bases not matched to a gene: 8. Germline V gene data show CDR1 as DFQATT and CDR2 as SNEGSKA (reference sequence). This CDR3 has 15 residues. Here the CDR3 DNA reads TGCAGTGCTAGAGATGGAACTAGCGGTCTATACGAGCAGTACTTC. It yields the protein CSARDGTSGLYEQYF.

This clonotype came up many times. CDR3 region: CASSARQGNEQFF. The DNA of the CDR3 is TGTGCCAGCAGTGCCCGACAGGGCAATGAGCAGTTCTTC. The chain couples TRBV6-1 to TRBJ2-1; 7 bases align to TRBD1. This CDR3 is 13 amino acids long. Losses at the gene ends were 4 bases for V and 6 bases for J; bases not matched to a gene: 3. Germline V lookup: CDR1 MNHNS, CDR2 SASEGT.

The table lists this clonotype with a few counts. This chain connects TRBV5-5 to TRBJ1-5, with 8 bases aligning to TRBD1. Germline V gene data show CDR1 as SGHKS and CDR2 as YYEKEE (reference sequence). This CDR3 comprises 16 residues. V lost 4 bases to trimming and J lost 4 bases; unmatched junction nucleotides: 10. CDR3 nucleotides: TGTGCCAGCAGCCTAGGACAGGGCCCTGGGAATCAGCCCCAGCATTTT. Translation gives CASSLGQGPGNQPQHF.

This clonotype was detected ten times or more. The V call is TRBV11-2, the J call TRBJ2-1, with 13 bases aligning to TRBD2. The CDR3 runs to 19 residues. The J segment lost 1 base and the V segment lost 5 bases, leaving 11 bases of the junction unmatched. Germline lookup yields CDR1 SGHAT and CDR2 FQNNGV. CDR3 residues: CASSRTSGSSPISYNEQFF. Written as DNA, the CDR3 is TGTGCCAGCAGCCGGACTAGCGGGAGTTCGCCTATTTCCTACAATGAGCAGTTCTTC.

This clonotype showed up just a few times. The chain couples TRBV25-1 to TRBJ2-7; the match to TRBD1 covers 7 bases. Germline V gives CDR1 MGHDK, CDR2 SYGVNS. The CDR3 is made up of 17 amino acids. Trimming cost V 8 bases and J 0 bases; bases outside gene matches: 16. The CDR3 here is CASEVRSRGSSSYEQYF. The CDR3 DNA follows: TGTGCCAGCGAAGTCCGGAGCAGGGGGTCGAGCTCCTACGAGCAGTACTTC.

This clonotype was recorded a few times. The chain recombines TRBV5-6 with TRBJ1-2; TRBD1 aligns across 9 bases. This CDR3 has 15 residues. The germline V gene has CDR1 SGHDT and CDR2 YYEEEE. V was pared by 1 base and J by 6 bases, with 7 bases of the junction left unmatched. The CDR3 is CASSLRWTGVDGYTF. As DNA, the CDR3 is TGTGCCAGCAGCTTGCGCTGGACAGGGGTTGATGGCTACACCTTC.

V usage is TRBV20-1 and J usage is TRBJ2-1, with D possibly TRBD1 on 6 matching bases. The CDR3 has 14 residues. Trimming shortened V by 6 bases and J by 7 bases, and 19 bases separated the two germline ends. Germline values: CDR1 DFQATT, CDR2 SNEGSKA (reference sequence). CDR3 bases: TGCAGTGCCGCCCGAGGGGCAAGGGGGAATGAGCAGTTCTTC. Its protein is CSAARGARGNEQFF.

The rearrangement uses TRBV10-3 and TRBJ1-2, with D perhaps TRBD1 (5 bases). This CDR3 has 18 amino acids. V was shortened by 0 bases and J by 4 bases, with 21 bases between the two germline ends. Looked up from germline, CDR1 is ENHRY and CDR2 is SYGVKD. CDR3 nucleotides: TGTGCCATCAGTGAGTCGAGAGCAGGGAAGTTTCCGGGCTATGGCTACACCTTC. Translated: CAISESRAGKFPGYGYTF.

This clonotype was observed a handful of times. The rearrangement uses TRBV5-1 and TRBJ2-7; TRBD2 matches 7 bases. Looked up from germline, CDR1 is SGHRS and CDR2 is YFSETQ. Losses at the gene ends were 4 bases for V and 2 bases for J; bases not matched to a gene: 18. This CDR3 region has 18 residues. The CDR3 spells CASSKSPASAGVTYEQYF. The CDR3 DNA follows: TGCGCCAGCAGCAAAAGCCCCGCAAGCGCGGGGGTCACCTACGAGCAGTACTTC.

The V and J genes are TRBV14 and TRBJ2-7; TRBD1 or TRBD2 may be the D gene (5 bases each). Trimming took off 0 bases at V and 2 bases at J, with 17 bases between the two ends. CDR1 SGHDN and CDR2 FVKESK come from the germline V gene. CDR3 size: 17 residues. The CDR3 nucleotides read TGTGCCAGCAGCCAAGATAAAAGATACGGGGCTACCTACGAGCAGTACTTC. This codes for CASSQDKRYGATYEQYF.

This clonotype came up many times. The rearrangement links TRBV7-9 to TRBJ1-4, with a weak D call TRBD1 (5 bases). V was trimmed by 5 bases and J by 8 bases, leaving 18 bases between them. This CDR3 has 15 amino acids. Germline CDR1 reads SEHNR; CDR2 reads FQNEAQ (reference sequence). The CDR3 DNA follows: TGTGCCAGCAGCCCCGGGGGAATAGCTCCGGAAAAACTGTTTTTT. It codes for CASSPGGIAPEKLFF.

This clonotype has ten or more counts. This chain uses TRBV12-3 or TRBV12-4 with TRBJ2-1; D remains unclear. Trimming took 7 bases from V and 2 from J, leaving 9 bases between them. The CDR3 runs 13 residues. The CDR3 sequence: CASKDRTYNEQFF. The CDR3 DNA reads TGTGCCAGCAAGGACCGTACCTACAATGAGCAGTTCTTC.

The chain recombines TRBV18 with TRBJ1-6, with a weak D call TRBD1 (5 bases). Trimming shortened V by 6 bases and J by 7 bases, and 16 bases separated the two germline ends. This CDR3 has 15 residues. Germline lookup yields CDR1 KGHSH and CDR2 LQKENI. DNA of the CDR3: TGTGCCAGCTCGTCCTCTGCGGGGGGGAATTCACCCCTCCACTTT. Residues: CASSSSAGGNSPLHF.

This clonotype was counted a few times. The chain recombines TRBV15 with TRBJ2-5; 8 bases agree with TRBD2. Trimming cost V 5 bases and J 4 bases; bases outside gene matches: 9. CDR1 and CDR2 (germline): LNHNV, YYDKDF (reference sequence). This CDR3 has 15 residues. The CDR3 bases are TGTGCCACCAGCCGCCGAAGCGGGGGCCCAGAGACCCAGTACTTC. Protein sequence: CATSRRSGGPETQYF.

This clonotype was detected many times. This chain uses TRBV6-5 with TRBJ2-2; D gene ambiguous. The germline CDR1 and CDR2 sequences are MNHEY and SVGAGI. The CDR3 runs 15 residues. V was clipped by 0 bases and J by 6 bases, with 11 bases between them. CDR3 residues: CASSYSQSGPGELFF. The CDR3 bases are TGTGCCAGCAGTTACTCTCAGTCTGGCCCCGGGGAGCTGTTTTTT.

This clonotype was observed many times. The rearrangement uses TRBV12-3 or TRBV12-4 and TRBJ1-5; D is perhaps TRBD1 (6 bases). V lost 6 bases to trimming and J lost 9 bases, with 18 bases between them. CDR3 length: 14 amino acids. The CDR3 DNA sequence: TGTGCCAGCAGGTGGGACACGGGCATAATGCCCCAGCATTTT. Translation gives CASRWDTGIMPQHF.